These 10 T cell receptor beta chains were all obtained from the same sample, sequenced in a study of identical twins. TCRdb reanalysed the 5' RACE reads using MiXCR and keeps one entry per CDR3 protein. The sample records around 1.7 million distinct CDR3 sequences, around a third being singletons. Sequenced material: cord blood. The receptor source for this set is a newborn girl in good health.

This clonotype was counted only a few times. The genes are TRBV5-1 and TRBJ2-3; a possible D gene is TRBD2 (6 bases). V gave up 0 bases and J gave up 2 bases, with 16 bases separating them. This CDR3 has 17 residues. The V gene's germline CDR1 is SGHRS and CDR2 YFSETQ. For the CDR3, the DNA is TGCGCCAGCAGCTTGGCTACTAGCCGGGTTAACACAGATACGCAGTATTTT. As protein: CASSLATSRVNTDTQYF.

The chain recombines TRBV7-9 with TRBJ1-4; 7 bases agree with TRBD1. This CDR3 is built from 16 residues. V dropped 5 bases and J dropped 0; count of bases not matched to a gene: 6. Germline lookup yields CDR1 SEHNR and CDR2 FQNEAQ (reference sequence). In DNA, the CDR3 is TGTGCCAGCAGCCTCGATGACAGGGCAACTAATGAAAAACTGTTTTTT. Its translation: CASSLDDRATNEKLFF. The full variable domain, rest sourced from reference TRBV7-9 and TRBJ1-4, is DTGVSQNPRHKITKRGQNVTFRCDPISEHNRLYWYRQTLGQGPEFLTYFQNEAQLEKSRLLSDRFSAERPKGSFSTLEIQRTEQGDSAMYLCASSLDDRATNEKLFFGSGTQLSVL.

With regard to this clonotype: A much more abundant neighbour one base away suggests this may be a read error. This chain links TRBV12-5 with TRBJ2-1, with TRBD2 matching 12 bases. Trimming cost V 1 base and J 8 bases; bases outside gene matches: 0. The CDR3 has 14 amino acids. Germline V lookup: CDR1 LGHNT, CDR2 FRNRAP. CDR3 loop: CASGLGLAGDEQFF. As DNA, the CDR3 is TGTGCTAGTGGTTTGGGACTAGCGGGGGATGAGCAGTTCTTC.

The gene calls are TRBV20-1 and TRBJ2-5; 8 bases align to TRBD2. The CDR3 is 15 amino acids. V lost 1 base, J lost 2 bases, and 6 bases stayed unmatched. Germline CDR1 is DFQATT and CDR2 is SNEGSKA (reference sequence). The CDR3 reads CSARALAGGQETQYF. DNA for the CDR3: TGCAGTGCTAGAGCTCTGGCGGGGGGTCAAGAGACCCAGTACTTC.

This chain links TRBV10-3 with TRBJ1-6; 7 bases map to TRBD1. Germline V gene lookup returns CDR1 ENHRY and CDR2 SYGVKD. J lost 1 base, V lost 6 bases, and 9 bases had no gene match. This CDR3 is built from 17 residues. The CDR3 DNA reads as TGTGCCATCAGCTCTAAACAGGGGAGTTCCTATAATTCACCCCTCCACTTT. As protein: CAISSKQGSSYNSPLHF.

This sequence joins TRBV5-1 and TRBJ2-7, with D possibly being TRBD1 or TRBD2 (5 bases each). The CDR3 length is 16 residues. V was clipped by 5 bases and J by 0 bases, with 18 bases between them. Germline V lookup: CDR1 SGHRS, CDR2 YFSETQ. The CDR3 protein is CASRGPGRSISYEQYF. Written as DNA, the CDR3 is TGCGCCAGCAGAGGTCCAGGGAGATCGATCTCCTACGAGCAGTACTTC.

This clonotype has more than one count but fewer than ten. The chain combines TRBV25-1 with TRBJ1-2; 9 bases match TRBD1. The CDR3 runs to 12 residues. The germline V gene encodes CDR1 MGHDK and CDR2 SYGVNS. The ends lost 9 bases at V and 7 bases at J; junction bases unmatched: 6. The CDR3 is CASLGQGGGYTF. DNA of the CDR3: TGTGCCAGTCTGGGACAGGGCGGTGGCTACACCTTC.

This clonotype was counted many times. The junction and the germline gene differ at one end; a read error may be behind it. This chain links TRBV5-1 with TRBJ2-3; TRBD1 matches at 8 bases. Germline V lookup: CDR1 SGHRS, CDR2 YFSETQ. This CDR3 contains 14 residues. CDR3 in DNA: TGTGCCAGCAGCTCGGGACAGGTCACAGATACGCAGTATTTT. Its protein is CASSSGQVTDTQYF.

The chain joins TRBV6-5 to TRBJ1-6; D remains unclear. The CDR3 is 14 residues long. Germline V gene lookup returns CDR1 MNHEY and CDR2 SVGAGI. V gave up 5 bases and J gave up 7 bases, with 12 bases separating them. CDR3 residues: CASSSTVSNSPLHF. The CDR3 nucleotides are TGTGCCAGCAGTAGTACAGTGTCCAATTCACCCCTCCACTTT.

Only a few counts were recorded for this clonotype. This chain uses TRBV6-6 with TRBJ2-1; maybe TRBD1 (7 bases). V lost 4 bases to trimming and J lost 6 bases, with 16 bases between them. This CDR3 has 15 residues. CDR1 is MNHNY, CDR2 SVGAGI, per germline (reference sequence). CDR3 nucleotides: TGTGCCAGCAGTTCTCCTACTCAGGGGGGCAATGAGCAGTTCTTC. This sequence encodes CASSSPTQGGNEQFF.